This T cell receptor beta chain was sequenced for a study of PD-1 blockade in classical Hodgkin lymphoma. The study's findings and limits: Patients who initiated nivolumab within 1 year of ASCT were excluded. Repertoire differences lack defined causes, possibly disease activity or prior therapy.

The repertoire was sequenced with immunoSEQ multiplex PCR; TCRdb's copy has only in-frame clones and lacks some. The sample consists of some 26,000 clones, 75% to 90% of them appearing once. Time point noted: cycle 4 day 1 (C4D1), after around six weeks of nivolumab. Each and every patient relapsed after autologous stem cell transplantation, and patients got differing brentuximab vedotin exposure. The study purified CD4+ T cells from thawed PBMCs using magnetic negative selection. V was cut by 8 bases and J by 0 bases, with 11 bases left in between. Germline V gene sequence: CDR1 MDHEN, CDR2 SYDVKM. The CDR3 has 14 amino acids. Of note for this clone: Antigen specificity is unknown.

The gene calls are TRBV28 and TRBJ1-5, with no clear D. This clonotype originated in a human donor with classical Hodgkin lymphoma. Sample: CD4+ T cells from blood, taken before the fourth cycle of nivolumab. The CDR3 region is CASLGGFSNQPQHF. The CDR3 DNA sequence: TGTGCCAGCTTAGGAGGGTTTAGCAATCAGCCCCAGCATTTT.